The rows below give T cell receptor beta chains drawn from one sample of a study of blood T cells in healthy people across ages. TCRdb reanalysed the 5' RACE reads using MiXCR and keeps one entry per CDR3 protein. The sample has roughly 1.9 million distinct CDR3 sequences; 35% to 50% are singletons. The material sequenced was blood. These receptors were taken from a human donor in good health. Both conserved end residues are part of each CDR3. The D gene is left open where the match is weak. The size field is filled for only some rows; it gives once, few, many or a size class.

j_call	clone_size	d_call	v_call	cdr3_nt	cdr3_aa
TRBJ2-3	NA	TRBD2	TRBV7-9	TGTGCCAGCAGCCTACTAGCGGGGGAAAGCACAGATATGCAGTATTTT	CASSLLAGESTDMQYF
TRBJ2-1	many	TRBD2	TRBV14	TGTGCCAGCAGCCAAGAGAATAGCGGGGGGCCGTACAATGAGCAGTTCTTC	CASSQENSGGPYNEQFF
TRBJ1-1	NA	NA	TRBV20-1	TGCAGTGCCGTACCATACACGAACACTGAAGCTTTCTTT	CSAVPYTNTEAFF
TRBJ1-2	few	TRBD1	TRBV6-5	TGTGCCAGCAGTTACTCGTATTCCGGGACAGGGGATGGCTACACCTTC	CASSYSYSGTGDGYTF
TRBJ2-3	NA	TRBD2	TRBV7-6	TGTGCCAGCAGCTTAGCGGTTCTAGCGGGGGGGCATACGCAGTATTTT	CASSLAVLAGGHTQYF
TRBJ1-2	few	NA	TRBV6-2/TRBV6-3	TGTGCCAGCAGTTACGAAAGGGGCTATGGCTACACCTTC	CASSYERGYGYTF
TRBJ2-7	few	NA	TRBV4-2	TGTGCCAGCAGCCAAAAGACTACAGGGAGCGACTACGAGCAGTACTTC	CASSQKTTGSDYEQYF
TRBJ2-1	few	NA	TRBV20-1	TGCAGTGCTAGAGATCCGACAGGCTCCTACAATGAGCAGTTCTTC	CSARDPTGSYNEQFF
TRBJ2-7	NA	NA	TRBV15	TGTGCCACCAGCACAGGTCCTACCTACGAGCAGTACTTC	CATSTGPTYEQYF
TRBJ1-4	NA	NA	TRBV4-2	TGTGCCAGCAGCCAAGAAGCAGGGGAATCTAATGAAAAACTGTTTTTT	CASSQEAGESNEKLFF
TRBJ2-3	NA	TRBD2	TRBV4-2	TGTGCCAGCAGCCAACGAGGGGCTAGCGGGGGGGAAGTAGATACGCAGTATTTT	CASSQRGASGGEVDTQYF
TRBJ2-1	few	NA	TRBV20-1	TGCAGTTCGTATGGGCAGACGAGCGATGAGCAGTTCTTC	CSSYGQTSDEQFF
TRBJ1-2	NA	TRBD1	TRBV20-1	TGCAGTGCTAGAGACCGGGACAGGGATGGCTACACCTTC	CSARDRDRDGYTF
TRBJ2-3	NA	TRBD2	TRBV7-6	TGTGCCAGCAGTCCCGGGACTAGCGCAAGCACAGATACGCAGTATTTT	CASSPGTSASTDTQYF
TRBJ2-3	many	NA	TRBV7-9	TGTGCCAGCAGCCTCGGGCGGAGAACAGATACGCAGTATTTT	CASSLGRRTDTQYF
TRBJ2-3	NA	NA	TRBV2	TGTGCCAGCAGTCACGGGCAGGGGAGGACAGATACGCAGTATTTT	CASSHGQGRTDTQYF
TRBJ2-1	few	NA	TRBV9	TGTGCCAGCACAGCTGAGACAGATAACTACAATGAGCAGTTCTTC	CASTAETDNYNEQFF
TRBJ2-7	few	TRBD1	TRBV7-9	TGTGCCAGCAGTAGACAGGGGAGTACCTACGAGCAGTACTTC	CASSRQGSTYEQYF